This passage covers 6 T cell receptor beta chains from one sample sequenced in a study of Ad26.COV2.S vaccination and SARS-CoV-2 variants. Libraries were prepared by immunoSEQ multiplex PCR; TCRdb keeps only in-frame clonotypes and omits some of them. The sample shows about 420,000 clones, approximately 87% of them seen only once. Treatment indicated: over 15 received Ad26.COV2.S at low or high dose, single or two shots; about 5 received placebo; per-sample allocation not given. All samples were drawn on day 63, counting from the first vaccine or placebo injection. This specimen was peripheral blood, taken in a trial of Ad26.COV2.S vaccine versus placebo. The receptors stem from a person aged 18 to 59 who received the Ad26.COV2.S COVID-19 vaccine or a placebo.

CDR3 bases: TGTGCCAGCAGCTTAAAAGACTCCTCCTACGAGCAGTACTTC. Its translation: CASSLKDSSYEQYF. The chain combines TRBV11-3 with TRBJ2-7; D gene uncertain. V lost 2 bases and J lost 0, with 8 bases in between. The CDR3 runs 14 residues. Germline V gives CDR1 SGHNT, CDR2 YENEEA.

V usage is TRBV30 and J usage is TRBJ1-4, with a possible D match to TRBD1 (6 bases). The V end was cut by 3 bases, the J end by 4 bases, with 21 bases between. The CDR3 is 17 amino acids. Germline CDR1 reads GTSNPN; CDR2 reads SVGIG (reference sequence). CDR3 bases: TGTGCCTGGAGAGGGGTTCGCCGGGCAGGGGATAATGAAAAACTGTTTTTT. It translates to CAWRGVRRAGDNEKLFF.

This sequence joins TRBV12-5 and TRBJ2-5; D may be TRBD1 or TRBD2 (5 bases each). Germline V gene sequence: CDR1 LGHNT, CDR2 FRNRAP. CDR3 length: 12 residues. Trimming removed 7 bases from V and 5 bases from J, with 11 bases in between. CDR3 sequence (DNA): TGTGCTAGTGTCGGGGCCTCGGAGACCCAGTACTTC. This gives the protein CASVGASETQYF.

The CDR3 nucleotides are TGTGCCAGTAGTATTTTGGGGGGGCGCAGTGAGCAGTTCTTC. Protein product: CASSILGGRSEQFF. The rearrangement joins TRBV19 to TRBJ2-1; TRBD2 might be the D (7 bases). CDR3 length equals 14 residues. Germline V CDR1 and CDR2: LNHDA, SQIVND (reference sequence). V was shortened by 3 bases and J by 9 bases, with 15 bases between the two germline ends.

V gene TRBV4-3 combines with J gene TRBJ2-3; D is perhaps TRBD1 or TRBD2 (5 bases each). Germline V gives CDR1 LGHNA, CDR2 YSLEER. The CDR3 is made up of 16 amino acids. V lost 1 base to trimming and J lost 4 bases, with 15 bases between them. The CDR3: CASSQGPHLGADTQYF. CDR3 sequence (DNA): TGCGCCAGCAGCCAAGGGCCGCACCTGGGGGCAGATACGCAGTATTTT.

This chain links TRBV7-3 with TRBJ2-1; possibly TRBD1 for D (5 bases). The CDR3 consists of 14 residues. Germline V CDR1 and CDR2: SGHTA, FQGTGA. Trimming pared 2 bases from V and 4 bases from J, leaving 9 bases between. Here the CDR3 reads CASSLGAGYNEQFF. The CDR3 DNA reads TGTGCCAGCAGCTTAGGGGCAGGTTACAATGAGCAGTTCTTC.